These 17 T cell receptor beta chains were all obtained from the same sample, sequenced in a study of T cells in women clearing cervical HPV infection. Using immunoSEQ multiplex PCR, the repertoire was profiled, and TCRdb retains in-frame clones only, with some absent. The sample has around 29,000 clones; the top ten hold 2.8%. Material: blood buffy coat. The origin of the receptors is a woman between 18 and 69 years old with a cervical HPV16 infection that either progressed to CIN3+ or cleared (not recorded which).

Comments on this clone: The sequenced fragment ends 3 residues before the CDR3 boundary, so the rest is inferred from the germline J gene. V and J are TRBV5-1 and TRBJ2-3; tentative D call: TRBD2 (6 bases). Germline assignment: CDR1 SGHRS and CDR2 YFSETQ. Trimming removed 1 base from V and 4 bases from J, with 16 bases in between. CDR3 size: 16 residues. CDR3 amino acids: CASSLTSAGSPDTQYF. Incomplete CDR3 DNA: TGCGCCAGCAGCTTGACCTCTGCGGGGAGCCCAGATACG.

In regard to this clone: The sequenced fragment ends 3 residues before the CDR3 boundary, so the rest is inferred from the germline J gene. The chain couples TRBV19 to TRBJ1-5; TRBD1 agrees at 8 bases. The CDR3 consists of 14 residues. V shed 7 bases, J shed 5 bases, and the junction held 7 bases outside the gene matches. Germline V gives CDR1 LNHDA, CDR2 SQIVND (reference sequence). CDR3 protein: CASKSGQGDQPQHF. Partial CDR3 DNA: TGTGCCAGTAAGTCAGGACAGGGTGATCAGCCC.

On this clone: The sequence runs out 3 residues before the end of the CDR3; the remainder is reconstructed from the germline J gene. The chain employs TRBV5-4 and TRBJ2-2, with TRBD1 matching over 8 bases. Trimming took 3 bases from V and 1 from J; bases not matched to a gene: 5. Germline assignment: CDR1 SGHNT and CDR2 YYREEE (reference sequence). This CDR3 region has 16 residues. Here the CDR3 reads CASSSAGTGNTGELFF. Partial CDR3 DNA: TGTGCCAGCAGCTCAGCCGGGACAGGGAACACCGGGGAG.

In the case of this clone: The sequence runs out 3 residues before the end of the CDR3; the remainder is reconstructed from the germline J gene. The chain uses TRBV7-2 and TRBJ1-4, with TRBD1 matching over 7 bases. The CDR3 runs 15 residues. Per germline, CDR1 SGHTA and CDR2 FQGNSA. J lost 6 bases, V lost 1 base, and 5 bases had no gene match. CDR3 DNA, as far as it was read: TGTGCCAGCAGCTTAGGGGGGGACAGCCATGAAAAA. Its protein is CASSLGGDSHEK. In full, the CDR3 reads CASSLGGDSHEKLFF.

About this clone: The read halts 3 residues ahead of the CDR3 end, with the missing end drawn from the germline J gene. V usage is TRBV20-1 and J usage is TRBJ1-5, with 7 bases that match TRBD1. Germline CDR1 reads DFQATT; CDR2 reads SNEGSKA (reference sequence). The CDR3 extends over 14 amino acids. Trimming cost V 6 bases and J 7 bases; bases outside gene matches: 12. The CDR3 sequence is CSASLGTAEQPQHF. The covered CDR3 bases are TGCAGTGCCAGCCTCGGGACAGCGGAACAGCCC.

With respect to this clone: The read ends 3 residues shy of where the CDR3 ends; the end is completed using the germline J gene. The rearrangement joins TRBV7-9 to TRBJ2-1; 8 positions match TRBD1. The junction had 11 bases not matched to a gene; V was cut back by 10 bases and J by 6 bases. CDR1 and CDR2 from the germline V gene are SEHNR and FQNEAQ (reference sequence). The CDR3 runs to 14 residues. The DNA read from the CDR3 is TGTGCCATCACACCCAGAGACAGGGGCAATGAG. It is translated as CAITPRDRGNE. The entire CDR3 sequence reads CAITPRDRGNEQFF.

On this clone: The read gets to within 3 residues of the CDR3 end, and the germline J gene fills in the rest. The chain uses TRBV7-9 and TRBJ2-7; TRBD1 aligns across 7 bases. V trimming: 1 base; J trimming: 2 bases; junction bases outside the gene matches: 2. Germline CDR1 is SEHNR and CDR2 is FQNEAQ (reference sequence). The CDR3 loop spans 14 amino acids. CDR3 loop: CASSLGGQPYEQYF. The DNA read from the CDR3 is TGTGCCAGCAGCTTAGGGGGACAGCCCTACGAG.

Of note for this clone: The observed sequence ends 3 residues before the CDR3 terminus, with the missing tail filled in from the germline J gene. The chain is built from TRBV7-2 and TRBJ2-1, with D hard to call. The CDR3 has 15 residues. The V gene's germline CDR1 is SGHTA and CDR2 FQGNSA. Trimming pared 5 bases from V and 0 bases from J, leaving 11 bases between. CDR3 sequence: CASSPAGSSYNEQFF. CDR3 bases read: TGTGCCAGCAGCCCCGCAGGTAGCTCCTACAATGAG. Full variable domain (rest looked up from reference TRBV7-2 and TRBJ2-1): GAGVSQSPSNKVTEKGKDVELRCDPISGHTALYWYRQSLGQGLEFLIYFQGNSAPDKSGLPSDRFSAERTGGSVSTLTIQRTQQEDSAVYLCASSPAGSSYNEQFFGPGTRLTVL.

Concerning this clone itself: The read finishes 3 residues shy of the CDR3 end, and the germline J gene is used to complete it. The rearrangement uses TRBV13 and TRBJ2-1; no clear D. Germline V CDR1 and CDR2: PRHDT, FYEKMQ (reference sequence). The V end lost 1 base, the J end lost 5 bases, and 15 bases lay between the germline ends. The CDR3 runs 16 residues. The sequenced part of the CDR3 DNA is TGTGCCAGCAGCTTAGCCGTGGCCAGATTTGACAATGAG. Residues: CASSLAVARFDNE. The complete CDR3 protein is CASSLAVARFDNEQFF.

A note on this clone: Read sequence stops 3 residues before the CDR3 end, and the germline J gene provides the missing end. The rearrangement joins TRBV5-1 to TRBJ2-4; a possible D gene is TRBD2 (6 bases). The CDR3 is made up of 16 amino acids. Germline CDR1 and CDR2: SGHRS and YFSETQ. V dropped 3 bases and J dropped 0 bases, with 13 bases sitting between them. Incomplete CDR3 DNA: TGCGCCAGCAGCTACCGGAGCGGGTTAGCCAAAAACATT. Its protein is CASSYRSGLAKNI. The CDR3 reads in full as CASSYRSGLAKNIQYF.

As regards this clone: Other DNA sequences in this sample translate to the same CDR3. The CDR3 bases that were read are TGCGCCAGCAGCTTGGTTAGCGGGAGCTCCTACGAG. This sequence encodes CASSLVSGSSYE. The full CDR3 sequence reads CASSLVSGSSYEQYF. J is TRBJ2-7 and V is TRBV5-1, with 9 bases matching TRBD2. Read coverage stops 3 residues before the CDR3 terminus; the germline J gene supplies the remainder. The germline V gene has CDR1 SGHRS and CDR2 YFSETQ. Trimming cost V 0 bases and J 0 bases; bases outside gene matches: 1. CDR3 size: 15 residues.

Concerning this clone: The read gets to within 3 residues of the CDR3 end, and the germline J gene fills in the rest. The chain carries TRBV10-1 and TRBJ2-3, with 9 bases fitting TRBD2. Germline V gene sequence: CDR1 WNHNN, CDR2 SYGVQD (reference sequence). CDR3 length: 16 residues. V lost 1 base, J lost 0 bases, and 2 bases stayed unmatched. Here the CDR3 reads CASSEWLAGSTDTQYF. CDR3 DNA (partial): TGCGCCAGCAGTGAGTGGCTAGCGGGAAGCACAGATACG.

As regards this clone: Read sequence stops 3 residues before the CDR3 end, and the germline J gene provides the missing end. The chain is built from TRBV7-2 and TRBJ1-6; the match to TRBD1 covers 8 bases. The V gene end was trimmed by 4 bases and the J gene end by 9 bases; junction bases not matched to a gene: 8. CDR3 size: 15 residues. Per the germline V gene, CDR1 is SGHTA and CDR2 is FQGNSA. CDR3 sequence reads: CASSSTGVAGSPLHF. The covered CDR3 bases are TGTGCCAGCAGCTCGACAGGGGTCGCGGGTTCACCC.

On this clone: The read finishes 3 residues shy of the CDR3 end, and the germline J gene is used to complete it. This sequence joins TRBV5-5 and TRBJ1-2, with 8 bases lining up with TRBD1. J lost 1 base, V lost 4 bases, and 6 bases had no gene match. The CDR3 is 15 residues long. Germline V gene lookup returns CDR1 SGHKS and CDR2 YYEKEE (reference sequence). The CDR3 bases that were read are TGTGCCAGCAGCCGGACAGGGAGTGATAACTATGGC. Its translation is CASSRTGSDNYG. The whole CDR3 sequence reads CASSRTGSDNYGYTF.

As concerns this clone: The CDR3 extends 3 residues past the end of the read, so its final part is completed from the germline J gene. The chain is built from TRBV20-1 and TRBJ1-2; 7 nucleotides align to TRBD1. The CDR3 has 15 residues. CDR1 is DFQATT and CDR2 is SNEGSKA in the germline V gene (reference sequence). Unmatched junction bases numbered 6, after V lost 0 bases and J lost 2 bases. The CDR3 bases that were read are TGCAGTGCTAGAGAGGAAACAGGGGCCAACTATGGC. Protein sequence: CSAREETGANYG. The entire CDR3 reads CSAREETGANYGYTF.

A note on this clone: The read halts 3 residues ahead of the CDR3 end, with the missing end drawn from the germline J gene. The chain uses TRBV5-1 and TRBJ1-1; possible D gene TRBD1, 6 bases. Between the trimmed V and J ends, which lost 2 bases and 3 bases, there was a span of 14 bases. Germline V gene data show CDR1 as SGHRS and CDR2 as YFSETQ. This CDR3 is 15 amino acids long. This CDR3 is CASSLVGTRDTEAFF. The covered CDR3 bases are TGCGCCAGCAGCTTAGTAGGGACACGGGACACTGAA. Supplemented by reference TRBV5-1 and TRBJ1-1, the full variable domain reads KAGVTQTPRYLIKTRGQQVTLSCSPISGHRSVSWYQQTPGQGLQFLFEYFSETQRNKGNFPGRFSGRQFSNSRSEMNVSTLELGDSALYLCASSLVGTRDTEAFFGQGTRLTVV.

Regarding this clone: The missing CDR3 end, 3 residues past where the read stops, is filled in from the germline J gene. V is TRBV5-6 and J is TRBJ2-3; no definite D call. Germline CDR1 reads SGHDT; CDR2 reads YYEEEE. V was cut by 3 bases and J by 0 bases, with 8 bases left in between. This CDR3 region has 14 residues. CDR3 region: CASSYNPSTDTQYF. The CDR3 DNA, read in part, is TGTGCCAGCAGCTATAATCCTAGCACAGATACG. The full variable domain, in which reference TRBV5-6 and TRBJ2-3 provide the parts outside the CDR3, is DAGVTQSPTHLIKTRGQQVTLRCSPKSGHDTVSWYQQALGQGPQFIFQYYEEEERQRGNFPDRFSGHQFPNYSSELNVNALLLGDSALYLCASSYNPSTDTQYFGPGTRLTVL.